The rows below give T cell receptor beta chains drawn from one sample of a study of T cells after yellow fever vaccination. From the 5' RACE reads, TCRdb called clonotypes with MiXCR, one entry per CDR3 protein. The sample includes some 350,000 distinct CDR3 sequences, 11% seen only once; the top ten take roughly 18%. The sample consisted of PBMCs, taken on the day of the first yellow fever vaccination. The receptor set was obtained from a man aged 18 to 30 who received the YFV17D yellow fever vaccine. The CDR3 runs from the conserved cysteine through the conserved F or W. D genes are given only for firm matches. Some rows have no size entry. The others give once, few or many, or a class for an expanded clone.

CDR3 DNA | CDR3 protein | D gene | J gene | V gene | clone size
TGTGCCACCAGCACAGGACACGGGCTCCAAGAGACCCAGTACTTC | CATSTGHGLQETQYF | NA | TRBJ2-5 | TRBV15 | few
TGTGCCAGTAGTATAGGAACCGACAATGAGCAGTTCTTC | CASSIGTDNEQFF | NA | TRBJ2-1 | TRBV19 | few
TGTGCCAGCAGTACCCGAGGGGGGTGGGGGAACACCGGGGAGCTGTTTTTT | CASSTRGGWGNTGELFF | NA | TRBJ2-2 | TRBV6-5 | NA
TGCAGTGGGCTTTACGGACGGCCCGGCGGGACCCAGTACTTC | CSGLYGRPGGTQYF | NA | TRBJ2-5 | TRBV20-1 | few
TGCGCCAGCTTTCTTCGGGGCTCAGATACGCAGTATTTT | CASFLRGSDTQYF | NA | TRBJ2-3 | TRBV5-1 | many
TGCAGTGCTAGAGATCCGAGGGGCGCTGGGGACACTGAAGCTTTCTTT | CSARDPRGAGDTEAFF | NA | TRBJ1-1 | TRBV20-1 | few
TGCGCCAGCAGCTTGGCCGGACAGGGCGGGGAGACCCAGTACTTC | CASSLAGQGGETQYF | TRBD1 | TRBJ2-5 | TRBV5-1 | NA
TGTGCCAGCAGTTTATGGTCAGGGGGCCAGGAGACCCAGTACTTC | CASSLWSGGQETQYF | TRBD1 | TRBJ2-5 | TRBV12-3/TRBV12-4 | NA
TGTGCCATCAAGCTCCTCGGACGGGGGGGATCCTACGAGCAGTACTTC | CAIKLLGRGGSYEQYF | TRBD2 | TRBJ2-7 | TRBV10-3 | few
TGCAGCGGGGACGCGAACACTGAAGCTTTCTTT | CSGDANTEAFF | NA | TRBJ1-1 | TRBV29-1 | NA
TGTGCCACTAGACAGGGTACGAGTCAGCCCCAGCATTTT | CATRQGTSQPQHF | TRBD1 | TRBJ1-5 | TRBV18 | few
TGTGCCAGCAGAATTAGCGGGGAAAGGGAGACCCAGTACTTC | CASRISGERETQYF | TRBD2 | TRBJ2-5 | TRBV7-2 | few
TGTGCCAGCAGCCGTTCCATGGGGGATAATGAGCAGTTCTTC | CASSRSMGDNEQFF | NA | TRBJ2-1 | TRBV12-3/TRBV12-4 | few
TGTGCCAGCTCACCTCGAGGGTCCATGAGCCAGCCCCAGCATTTT | CASSPRGSMSQPQHF | NA | TRBJ1-5 | TRBV18 | NA
TGTGCCAGCACCTCGTGGGGTGTCACTGAAGCTTTCTTT | CASTSWGVTEAFF | NA | TRBJ1-1 | TRBV12-3/TRBV12-4 | NA
TGTGCCAGCAGCTTAGTAGGGACAACGAACACTGAAGCTTTCTTT | CASSLVGTTNTEAFF | NA | TRBJ1-1 | TRBV7-2 | few
TGTGCCAGCAGTTTAGTAGCGTCAGCCGGGGAGCTGTTTTTT | CASSLVASAGELFF | NA | TRBJ2-2 | TRBV27 | NA
TGTGCCAGCAGTTTGCGTAGCGGGGGGATCACAGATACGCAGTATTTT | CASSLRSGGITDTQYF | TRBD2 | TRBJ2-3 | TRBV27 | NA